Below are 14 T cell receptor beta chains sequenced from a single sample in a study of T cell changes during pregnancy in multiple sclerosis. Method: immunoSEQ multiplex PCR; TCRdb's copy keeps in-frame clones and lacks some. Among roughly 100,000 clones, 85% to 95% were seen once, and the ten largest hold roughly 1.5%. The specimen was peripheral blood, collected after pregnancy. The receptors derive from a female donor with multiple sclerosis, enrolled in a pregnancy study.

J is TRBJ1-1 and V is TRBV7-8; D is ambiguous. V was trimmed by 2 bases and J by 1 base, leaving 11 bases between them. The CDR3 has 15 residues. Germline V CDR1 and CDR2: SGHVS, FQNEAQ. This CDR3 reads CASSLQRTTNTEAFF. Here the CDR3 DNA reads TGTGCCAGCAGCTTACAGAGGACTACGAACACTGAAGCTTTCTTT.

This chain uses TRBV11-3 with TRBJ2-1, with a possible D match to TRBD2 (6 bases). The V and J ends lost 5 bases and 8 bases respectively, with 13 bases between them. Germline assignment: CDR1 SGHNT and CDR2 YENEEA. The CDR3 spans 13 residues. Written as DNA, the CDR3 is TGTGCCAGCAGCCCGGGGGAGGTCGATGAGCAGTTCTTC. This sequence encodes CASSPGEVDEQFF.

The chain uses TRBV10-1 and TRBJ1-2; D unresolved. CDR1 is WNHNN, CDR2 SYGVQD, per germline (reference sequence). The CDR3 contains 13 residues. Trimming removed 8 bases at V and 8 bases at J, with 18 bases between. The CDR3 region has the DNA TGCGCCAGCTCCTCCAGCCGAGACATCGGCTACACCTTC. Protein sequence: CASSSSRDIGYTF.

The V gene is TRBV6-6, the J gene TRBJ2-7; TRBD2 matches 8 bases. J gave up 5 bases and V 8 bases, and 2 bases lay outside the gene matches. The CDR3 covers 11 residues. In germline, CDR1 is MNHNY, CDR2 SVGAGI (reference sequence). The CDR3 DNA reads as TGTGCCAGCCGGGGGGGTGACGAGCAGTACTTC. Translated: CASRGGDEQYF.

J is TRBJ2-1 and V is TRBV7-8; 11 bases match TRBD2. The junction had 0 bases not matched to a gene; V was cut back by 2 bases and J by 6 bases. Germline V lookup: CDR1 SGHVS, CDR2 FQNEAQ. CDR3 length equals 14 residues. CDR3: CASSLLAGGNEQFF. CDR3 in DNA: TGTGCCAGCAGCTTACTAGCGGGAGGCAATGAGCAGTTCTTC.

The rearrangement joins TRBV4-1 to TRBJ2-1; 15 nucleotides line up with TRBD2. There are 18 residues in the CDR3. V shed 3 bases, J shed 6 bases, and the junction held 9 bases outside the gene matches. In germline, CDR1 is MGHRA, CDR2 YSYEKL. The CDR3 nucleotides are TGCGCCAGCAGCCAGGTAGACCTGGGACTAGCGGGAGGCAATGAGCAGTTCTTC. It yields the protein CASSQVDLGLAGGNEQFF.

This rearrangement joins TRBV5-4 to TRBJ2-5, with TRBD2 matching 13 bases. V trimming: 4 bases; J trimming: 3 bases; junction bases outside the gene matches: 3. The CDR3 contains 15 residues. Per germline, CDR1 SGHNT and CDR2 YYREEE (reference sequence). The CDR3 bases are TGTGCCAGCAGCAGACTAGCGGGGGGAAAAGAGACCCAGTACTTC. Protein product: CASSRLAGGKETQYF.

V and J are TRBV7-9 and TRBJ2-7; 7 bases align to TRBD2. The CDR3 is 16 residues long. With V trimmed by 4 bases and J by 0 bases, 9 bases remained unmatched. Looked up from germline, CDR1 is SEHNR and CDR2 is FQNEAQ (reference sequence). CDR3 bases: TGTGCCAGCAGCTGGGCGGGGGACTGGGACTCCTACGAGCAGTACTTC. Its protein is CASSWAGDWDSYEQYF. Full variable domain (remainder filled in from reference TRBV7-9 and TRBJ2-7): DTGVSQNPRHKITKRGQNVTFRCDPISEHNRLYWYRQTLGQGPEFLTYFQNEAQLEKSRLLSDRFSAERPKGSFSTLEIQRTEQGDSAMYLCASSWAGDWDSYEQYFGPGTRLTVT.

This sequence joins TRBV7-9 and TRBJ2-7; the match to TRBD1 covers 9 bases. The V gene's germline CDR1 is SEHNR and CDR2 FQNEAQ (reference sequence). The length of the CDR3 is 15 residues. V was pared by 5 bases and J by 1 base, with 6 bases of the junction left unmatched. The CDR3 region has the DNA TGTGCCAGCAGCCTTTCGGGACAGGGTTCCTACGAGCAGTACTTC. Translation gives CASSLSGQGSYEQYF.

This clone was seen just once. This chain joins TRBV19 and TRBJ1-5; 7 positions agree with TRBD1. V lost 5 bases to trimming and J lost 2 bases; unmatched junction nucleotides: 12. This CDR3 spans 17 amino acids. The germline CDR1 and CDR2 sequences are LNHDA and SQIVND (reference sequence). The CDR3, as DNA: TGTGCCAGTAGTCCAAAACGAAGGACAGGCGGCAATCAGCCCCAGCATTTT. Protein sequence: CASSPKRRTGGNQPQHF.

This chain joins TRBV9 and TRBJ1-4; D is perhaps TRBD1 (6 bases). V lost 0 bases and J 5 bases, leaving 11 bases between the germline ends. CDR3 length: 15 amino acids. Germline V gene lookup returns CDR1 SGDLS and CDR2 YYNGEE. CDR3 loop: CASSVAGQSNEKLFF. CDR3 DNA sequence: TGTGCCAGCAGCGTAGCCGGACAGAGCAATGAAAAACTGTTTTTT.

The gene calls are TRBV11-2 and TRBJ1-1; TRBD1 is a possible D gene (5 bases). CDR1 and CDR2 (germline): SGHAT, FQNNGV. The CDR3 spans 15 residues. Trimming removed 4 bases from V and 1 base from J, with 13 bases in between. CDR3 loop: CASSSEGARNTEAFF. In nucleotides, the CDR3 is TGTGCCAGCAGCTCAGAAGGGGCACGGAACACTGAAGCTTTCTTT.

The V and J genes are TRBV25-1 and TRBJ1-5; TRBD1 is a possible D gene (6 bases). The CDR3 is 15 amino acids. From germline, CDR1 is MGHDK and CDR2 SYGVNS. Trimming pared 4 bases from V and 5 bases from J, leaving 15 bases between. CDR3 in amino acids: CASSALGGVDQPQHF. DNA for the CDR3: TGTGCCAGCAGTGCCCTAGGGGGGGTTGATCAGCCCCAGCATTTT.

In this sample, this clone turned up a few times. CDR3 residues: CASSSRGIDEYF. CDR3 nucleotides: TGCGCCAGCAGCTCGCGGGGGATCGACGAGTACTTC. The rearrangement joins TRBV5-1 to TRBJ2-5; 7 bases map to TRBD2. Germline CDR1 is SGHRS and CDR2 is YFSETQ. The CDR3 has 12 residues. After removal of 3 bases from V and 12 bases from J, the junction contained 8 bases not matched to a gene. Full variable domain (rest looked up from reference TRBV5-1 and TRBJ2-5): KAGVTQTPRYLIKTRGQQVTLSCSPISGHRSVSWYQQTPGQGLQFLFEYFSETQRNKGNFPGRFSGRQFSNSRSEMNVSTLELGDSALYLCASSSRGIDEYFGPGTRLLVL.